The following is a TCR beta chain sequence with its context. The antigen remains undetermined. The data belong to a study of cytomegalovirus exposure and HLA in healthy donors. The overall study: Across about 400 genotyped donors, 81% landed in the Caucasian-associated ancestry cluster. Points from the study as a whole: There were several of the most significant clusters that appeared linked to common viral pathogens in a later analysis. Later work found that TCR association rates differed between HLA loci; DRB1 had the most and HLA-C the fewest. While the bulk of TCR sequences proved rare, some public TCRs turned up in many donors.

The CDR3 covers 16 residues. Trimming at V came to 2 bases and at J to 2 bases, leaving 8 bases not matched to a gene. The germline CDR1 and CDR2 sequences are SGHNT and YYREEE (reference sequence). 13 Jbeta primers and 60 Vbeta primers were used for the PCR. Clones were read by immunoSEQ multiplex PCR, and TCRdb kept only the in-frame ones, dropping some. The table lists roughly 170,000 clones, about 80% of them singletons. The V call is TRBV5-4, the J call TRBJ2-7, with 9 bases identical to TRBD2. The TCR sequence derives from a young man in good health and CMV-seropositive. The source material was PBMCs. In DNA form, the CDR3 reads TGTGCCAGCAGCTTCTTACGGCGGGGGGGCCCCTACGAGCAGTACTTC. Its protein is CASSFLRRGGPYEQYF.